The 6 T cell receptor beta chains below come from one sample, sequenced in a study of response to subunit inactivated influenza vaccine. TCRdb ran MiXCR on the RT-PCR reads and lists one entry per CDR3 protein. The sample shows over 150,000 distinct CDR3 sequences, over 13% of them seen only once. This sample comprised CD8+ T cells sorted from PBMCs, obtained roughly 5 days after vaccination. The receptors come from a man aged 45-65 years who received an inactivated influenza vaccine.

There are many counts of this clonotype. This chain uses TRBV12-3 or TRBV12-4 with TRBJ1-1; no reliable D call. Trimming cost V 6 bases and J 7 bases, with 9 bases left between them. The CDR3 length is 11 residues. The CDR3 nucleotides read TGTGCCAGCAGGGGAAAGGGTGAAGCTTTCTTT. The encoded protein is CASRGKGEAFF.

The rearrangement joins TRBV15 to TRBJ2-1, with TRBD2 matching 7 bases. Per the germline V gene, CDR1 is LNHNV and CDR2 is YYDKDF (reference sequence). This CDR3 has 16 amino acids. With V trimmed by 4 bases and J by 5 bases, 11 bases remained unmatched. CDR3 DNA sequence: TGTGCCACCAGCACCTCTAGACTAGCACTAAACAATGAGCAGTTCTTC. This codes for CATSTSRLALNNEQFF.

This clonotype was counted between two and nine times. The V call is TRBV6-5, the J call TRBJ1-1, with D possibly being TRBD1 (6 bases). The CDR3 totals 11 residues. Per the germline V gene, CDR1 is MNHEY and CDR2 is SVGAGI. The V end was cut by 8 bases, the J end by 5 bases, with 9 bases between. This CDR3 reads CASSTGTEAFF. The CDR3 DNA follows: TGTGCCAGCTCCACAGGGACTGAAGCTTTCTTT.

This chain connects TRBV20-1 to TRBJ1-2, with D unresolved. This CDR3 is built from 15 residues. The germline V gene has CDR1 DFQATT and CDR2 SNEGSKA (reference sequence). Trimming shortened V by 0 bases and J by 0 bases, and 11 bases separated the two germline ends. The CDR3 loop is CSARDRAPSNYGYTF. CDR3 DNA sequence: TGCAGTGCTAGAGATAGGGCACCGTCTAACTATGGCTACACCTTC.

This clonotype was observed a few times. The V and J genes are TRBV29-1 and TRBJ2-4; 10 nucleotides match TRBD1. Trimming at V came to 6 bases and at J to 7 bases, leaving 9 bases not matched to a gene. This CDR3 has 14 amino acids. CDR1 is SQVTM, CDR2 ANQGSEA, per germline. The DNA of the CDR3 is TGCAGCGTGGACCCCGGGACAGGGGACAACATTCAGTACTTC. It specifies CSVDPGTGDNIQYF.

The chain uses TRBV7-8 and TRBJ2-3; D is perhaps TRBD2 (6 bases). In germline, CDR1 is SGHVS, CDR2 FQNEAQ. There are 14 residues in the CDR3. Trimming left V 2 bases short and J 1 base short, with 7 bases between. CDR3 DNA: TGTGCCAGCAGCTTACCTAGCGGCACAGATACGCAGTATTTT. This encodes CASSLPSGTDTQYF. Based on the CDR3 plus reference TRBV7-8 and TRBJ2-3, the full variable domain is GAGVSQSPRYKVAKRGQDVALRCDPISGHVSLFWYQQALGQGPEFLTYFQNEAQLDKSGLPSDRFFAERPEGSVSTLKIQRTQQEDSAVYLCASSLPSGTDTQYFGPGTRLTVL.